Below, 2 T cell receptor beta chains from the same sample are listed, as sequenced in a study of T cell changes during pregnancy in multiple sclerosis. TCRdb's table, derived via immunoSEQ multiplex PCR, lists solely in-frame clones and lacks some. Here the sample spans more than 40,000 clones, 85% to 90% being singletons. This sample comprised peripheral blood, obtained in the first trimester of pregnancy. The receptors come from a female donor in good health, enrolled as a control in a pregnancy study.

The chain links TRBV6-6 to TRBJ2-5, with 11 positions matching TRBD1. Germline CDR1 MNHNY, CDR2 SVGAGI (reference sequence). The CDR3 extends over 15 amino acids. With V trimmed by 5 bases and J by 5 bases, 7 bases remained unmatched. The CDR3 spells CASSKPGQGGETQYF. In DNA, the CDR3 is TGTGCCAGCAGTAAGCCGGGACAGGGGGGCGAGACCCAGTACTTC.

The chain is built from TRBV7-9 and TRBJ2-3; D perhaps matches TRBD1 (6 bases). Per the germline V gene, CDR1 is SEHNR and CDR2 is FQNEAQ (reference sequence). The V end lost 4 bases, the J end lost 2 bases, and 19 bases lay between the germline ends. The CDR3 spans 17 residues. The CDR3 spells CASSSKVWTDYTDTQYF. The CDR3 region has the DNA TGTGCCAGCAGCTCGAAAGTGTGGACAGACTACACAGATACGCAGTATTTT.